Each of the 16 T cell receptor beta chains below was sequenced from the same sample in a study of shared clonotypes between healthy human individuals (dated by TCRdb to 2019 to 2021). The library was made by the immunoSEQ multiplex PCR assay. TCRdb's version of the immuneACCESS table is confined to in-frame rearrangements and falls short of the full clone set. An unresolved V gene accounts for under half of the shortfall where checked; the remainder is of unknown origin. Within this sample are 950,000 to 1,100,000 clones, with approximately 70% of them counted one time only. The ten largest clones take up over 1.3% of the sample. Sequencing was performed on memory CD4+ T cells sorted from blood. The cell subset or site label, read with the paper, signifies: CD45RA-negative fraction. Source of these receptors: a man aged 18 to 30 in good health.

V is TRBV11-2 and J is TRBJ2-3; D not resolved. The V end lost 4 bases, the J end lost 1 base, and 18 bases lay between the germline ends. The CDR3 covers 17 residues. Germline-derived CDR1 and CDR2 are SGHAT and FQNNGV. DNA for the CDR3: TGTGCCAGCAGCTCCCCTGCGCAAGCTCAGGGCACAGATACGCAGTATTTT. It codes for CASSSPAQAQGTDTQYF.

Details on this clone: The sample contains more than one DNA sequence encoding this CDR3. This sequence joins TRBV25-1 and TRBJ2-7, with a possible D match to TRBD2 (6 bases). CDR1 is MGHDK and CDR2 is SYGVNS in the germline V gene. CDR3 length equals 12 residues. Trimming removed 6 bases from V and 0 bases from J, with 6 bases in between. The CDR3 nucleotides read TGTGCCAGCAGGGGGGGCTCCTACGAGCAGTACTTC. This gives the protein CASRGGSYEQYF.

The gene calls are TRBV5-6 and TRBJ2-5; TRBD2 matches 8 bases. J was trimmed by 5 bases and V by 6 bases; bases with no gene match: 9. The germline V gene encodes CDR1 SGHDT and CDR2 YYEEEE. The CDR3 runs to 14 residues. The CDR3 reads CASMRGAGAETQYF. The CDR3 nucleotides are TGTGCCAGCATGCGGGGGGCGGGCGCGGAGACCCAGTACTTC.

V usage is TRBV4-2 and J usage is TRBJ2-4, with D perhaps matching TRBD1 or TRBD2 (6 bases each). This CDR3 is 19 amino acids long. From germline, CDR1 is LGHNA and CDR2 YNFKEQ. V shed 1 base and J shed 1 base, with 20 bases lying between them. CDR3 coding DNA: TGTGCCAGCAGCCAAGTCCCTCTGGGGGGCGCGATGGCCAAAAACATTCAGTACTTC. Translation: CASSQVPLGGAMAKNIQYF.

This clone appeared a few times. Written as DNA, the CDR3 is TGTGCCAGCTCAACCGGGACAGGCCTTTACGAGCAGTACTTC. Translating it yields CASSTGTGLYEQYF. The chain is built from TRBV18 and TRBJ2-7, with 8 bases identical to TRBD1. The length of the CDR3 is 14 residues. V lost 5 bases and J lost 4; bases outside the gene matches: 7. Germline CDR1 reads KGHSH; CDR2 reads LQKENI. Looking up the rest from reference TRBV18 and TRBJ2-7 gives the full variable domain: NAGVMQNPRHLVRRRGQEARLRCSPMKGHSHVYWYRQLPEEGLKFMVYLQKENIIDESGMPKERFSAEFPKEGPSILRIQQVVRGDSAAYFCASSTGTGLYEQYFGPGTRLTVT.

V and J are TRBV4-2 and TRBJ1-6; D call uncertain. The germline V gene has CDR1 LGHNA and CDR2 YNFKEQ. V dropped 4 bases and J dropped 8 bases, with 18 bases sitting between them. CDR3 size: 16 residues. CDR3 loop: CASSPVGKAGDSPLHF. The CDR3 coding sequence is TGTGCCAGCAGCCCAGTAGGGAAGGCGGGTGATTCACCCCTCCACTTT.

The rearrangement joins TRBV5-1 to TRBJ2-5; possible D gene TRBD2, 6 bases. Germline V CDR1 and CDR2: SGHRS, YFSETQ. The CDR3 has 15 residues. The ends were cut back, 0 bases at V and 4 bases at J, with 13 bases in the middle. This CDR3 is CASSLAAGNLETQYF. CDR3 coding DNA: TGCGCCAGCAGCTTGGCCGCGGGAAACCTAGAGACCCAGTACTTC.

This clone was seen a handful of times. The chain is built from TRBV5-4 and TRBJ1-2; TRBD1 might be the D (6 bases). Germline assignment: CDR1 SGHNT and CDR2 YYREEE (reference sequence). The V end lost 3 bases, the J end lost 8 bases, and 20 bases lay between the germline ends. This CDR3 contains 15 residues. CDR3 protein: CASSSSLGGQGGYTF. The CDR3 DNA reads as TGTGCCAGCAGCTCATCGCTCGGGGGGCAAGGCGGCTACACCTTC. Variable domain in full (rest from reference TRBV5-4 and TRBJ1-2): ETGVTQSPTHLIKTRGQQVTLRCSSQSGHNTVSWYQQALGQGPQFIFQYYREEENGRGNFPPRFSGLQFPNYSSELNVNALELDDSALYLCASSSSLGGQGGYTFGSGTRLTVV.

Concerning this clone: This sequence may be a read error, since a much larger clone differs from it by one base. V gene TRBV5-8 combines with J gene TRBJ2-6; D is possibly TRBD1 (5 bases). V was clipped by 1 base and J by 0 bases, with 5 bases between them. This CDR3 contains 15 residues. Germline V gene data show CDR1 as SGHTS and CDR2 as YDEGEE. The CDR3 region has the DNA TGTGCCAGCAGCTTGACAGGCTCTGGGGCCAACGTCCTGACTTTC. It codes for CASSLTGSGANVLTF.

This clone was seen once. The chain has TRBV7-3 and TRBJ2-3, with 9 bases matching TRBD2. The germline V gene encodes CDR1 SGHTA and CDR2 FQGTGA. The CDR3 length is 16 residues. V dropped 5 bases and J dropped 6; count of bases not matched to a gene: 12. The CDR3 loop is CASSPTGGGARDTQYF. The CDR3 DNA is TGTGCCAGCAGCCCTACAGGCGGGGGGGCCAGGGATACGCAGTATTTT.

The J gene is TRBJ1-2, the V gene TRBV6-5, with unresolved D. In germline, CDR1 is MNHEY, CDR2 SVGAGI. This CDR3 comprises 11 residues. V was trimmed by 4 bases and J by 8 bases, leaving 8 bases between them. The CDR3 reads CASSSPGGYTF. CDR3 nucleotide sequence: TGTGCCAGCAGTTCCCCGGGGGGCTACACCTTC.

The chain is built from TRBV5-1 and TRBJ1-6, with D tentatively TRBD1 (6 bases). This CDR3 contains 18 residues. V lost 6 bases and J 0 bases, leaving 19 bases between the germline ends. Per germline, CDR1 SGHRS and CDR2 YFSETQ. In DNA, the CDR3 is TGCGCCAGCACCGAAAAACCAGGGGAAAGCTCCTATAATTCACCCCTCCACTTT. Translating gives CASTEKPGESSYNSPLHF.

V is TRBV2 and J is TRBJ2-7; D gene ambiguous. V was cut by 4 bases and J by 2 bases, with 9 bases left in between. This CDR3 is 13 amino acids long. The germline V gene encodes CDR1 SNHLY and CDR2 FYNNEI. The CDR3 bases are TGTGCCAGCAGTGTGTTAAAGACCTACGAGCAGTACTTC. Translating gives CASSVLKTYEQYF.

The rearrangement uses TRBV6-1 and TRBJ1-1; 8 positions match TRBD1. Germline loops: CDR1 MNHNS, CDR2 SASEGT. The V and J ends lost 3 bases and 5 bases, in that order; junction bases with no gene match: 8. CDR3 length: 15 amino acids. Written as DNA, the CDR3 is TGTGCCAGCAGTGAGGTTGGACAGGGTACTACTGAAGCTTTCTTT. Protein sequence: CASSEVGQGTTEAFF.

This chain uses TRBV6-1 with TRBJ1-1; unclear D gene. CDR3 length equals 14 residues. The V end was cut by 7 bases, the J end by 1 base, with 13 bases between. Germline lookup yields CDR1 MNHNS and CDR2 SASEGT. The DNA for the CDR3 is TGTGCCAGCACCTTCTCGCTTACGAACACTGAAGCTTTCTTT. Its protein product is CASTFSLTNTEAFF.

V and J are TRBV28 and TRBJ2-2; either TRBD1 or TRBD2 may supply D (7 bases each). The V end lost 2 bases, the J end lost 6 bases, and 19 bases lay between the germline ends. CDR1 and CDR2 from the germline V gene are MDHEN and SYDVKM. The CDR3 covers 17 residues. The CDR3 protein is CASSLVRQGGFAGELFF. The CDR3 bases are TGTGCCAGCAGTTTAGTTCGACAGGGAGGGTTCGCCGGGGAGCTGTTTTTT.